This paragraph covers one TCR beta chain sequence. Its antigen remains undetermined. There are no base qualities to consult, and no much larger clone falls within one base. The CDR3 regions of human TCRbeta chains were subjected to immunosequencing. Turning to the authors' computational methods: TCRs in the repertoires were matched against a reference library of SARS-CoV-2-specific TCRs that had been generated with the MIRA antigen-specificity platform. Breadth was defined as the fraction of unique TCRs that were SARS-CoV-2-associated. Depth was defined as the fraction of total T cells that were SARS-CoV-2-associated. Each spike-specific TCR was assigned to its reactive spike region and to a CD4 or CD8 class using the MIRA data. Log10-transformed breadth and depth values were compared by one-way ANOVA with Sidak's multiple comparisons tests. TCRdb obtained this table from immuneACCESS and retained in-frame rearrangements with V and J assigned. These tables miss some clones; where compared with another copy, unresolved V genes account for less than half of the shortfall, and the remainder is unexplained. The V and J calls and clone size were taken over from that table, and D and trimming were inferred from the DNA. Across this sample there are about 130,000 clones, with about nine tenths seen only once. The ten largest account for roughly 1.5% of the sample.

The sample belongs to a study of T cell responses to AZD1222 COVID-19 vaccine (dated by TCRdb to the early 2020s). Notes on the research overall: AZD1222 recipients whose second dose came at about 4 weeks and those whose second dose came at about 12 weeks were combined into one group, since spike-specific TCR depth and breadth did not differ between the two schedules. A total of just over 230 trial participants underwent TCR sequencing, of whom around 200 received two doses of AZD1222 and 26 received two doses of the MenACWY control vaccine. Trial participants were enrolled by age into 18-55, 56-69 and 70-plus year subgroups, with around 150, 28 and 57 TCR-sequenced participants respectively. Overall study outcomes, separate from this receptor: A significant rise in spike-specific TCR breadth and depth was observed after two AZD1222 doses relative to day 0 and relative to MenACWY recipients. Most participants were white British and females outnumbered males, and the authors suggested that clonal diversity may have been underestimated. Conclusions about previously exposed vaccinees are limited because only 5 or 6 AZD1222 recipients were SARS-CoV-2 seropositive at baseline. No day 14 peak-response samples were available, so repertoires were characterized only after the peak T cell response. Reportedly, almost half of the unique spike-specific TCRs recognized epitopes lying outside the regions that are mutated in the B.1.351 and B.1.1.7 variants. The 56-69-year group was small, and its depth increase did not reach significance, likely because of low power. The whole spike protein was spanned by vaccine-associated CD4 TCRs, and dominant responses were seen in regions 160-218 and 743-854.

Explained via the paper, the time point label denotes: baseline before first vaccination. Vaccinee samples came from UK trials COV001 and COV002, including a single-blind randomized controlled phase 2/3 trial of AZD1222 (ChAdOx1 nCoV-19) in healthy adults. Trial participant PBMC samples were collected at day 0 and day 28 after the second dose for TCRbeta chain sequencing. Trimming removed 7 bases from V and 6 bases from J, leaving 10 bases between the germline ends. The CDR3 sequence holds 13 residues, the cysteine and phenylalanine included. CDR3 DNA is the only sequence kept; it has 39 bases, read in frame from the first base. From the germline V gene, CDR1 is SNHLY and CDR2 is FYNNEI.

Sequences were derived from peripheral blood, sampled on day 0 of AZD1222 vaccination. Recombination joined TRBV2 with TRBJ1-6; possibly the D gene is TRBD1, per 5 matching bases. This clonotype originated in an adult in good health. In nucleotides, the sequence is TGTGCCAGCATAGAGCAGGGTAATTCACCCCTCCACTTT. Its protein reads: CASIEQGNSPLHF.